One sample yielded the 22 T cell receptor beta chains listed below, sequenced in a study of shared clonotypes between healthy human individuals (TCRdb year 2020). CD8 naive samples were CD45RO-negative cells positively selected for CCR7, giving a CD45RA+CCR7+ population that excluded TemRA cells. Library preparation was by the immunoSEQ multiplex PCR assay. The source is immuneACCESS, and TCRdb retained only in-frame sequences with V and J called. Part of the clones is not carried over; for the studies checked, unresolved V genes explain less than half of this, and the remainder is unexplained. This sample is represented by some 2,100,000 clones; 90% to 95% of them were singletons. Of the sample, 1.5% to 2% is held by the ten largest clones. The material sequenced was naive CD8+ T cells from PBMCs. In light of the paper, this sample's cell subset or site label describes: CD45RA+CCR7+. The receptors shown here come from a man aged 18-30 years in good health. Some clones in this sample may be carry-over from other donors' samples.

The CDR3 DNA sequence: TGTGCCAGCAGTACGGGGGCTAGCAATCAGCCCCAGCATTTT. Translation: CASSTGASNQPQHF. The genes are TRBV27 and TRBJ1-5; D perhaps matches TRBD1 (6 bases). This CDR3 is 14 amino acids long. Trimming removed 5 bases at V and 0 bases at J, with 8 bases between. The germline gives CDR1 MNHEY, CDR2 SMNVEV (reference sequence).

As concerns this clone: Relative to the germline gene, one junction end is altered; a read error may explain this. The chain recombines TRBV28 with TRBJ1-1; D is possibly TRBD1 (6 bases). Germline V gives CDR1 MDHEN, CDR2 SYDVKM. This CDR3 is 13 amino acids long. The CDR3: CASNPGEGGRALF. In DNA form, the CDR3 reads TGTGCCAGCAATCCAGGGGAAGGGGGTAGGGCACTCTTT.

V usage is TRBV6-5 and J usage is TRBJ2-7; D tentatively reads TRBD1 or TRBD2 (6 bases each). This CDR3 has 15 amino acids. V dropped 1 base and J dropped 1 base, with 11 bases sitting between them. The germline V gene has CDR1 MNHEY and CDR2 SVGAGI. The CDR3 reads CASSYFEGGSYEQYF. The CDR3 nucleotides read TGTGCCAGCAGTTACTTCGAAGGGGGGTCCTACGAGCAGTACTTC.

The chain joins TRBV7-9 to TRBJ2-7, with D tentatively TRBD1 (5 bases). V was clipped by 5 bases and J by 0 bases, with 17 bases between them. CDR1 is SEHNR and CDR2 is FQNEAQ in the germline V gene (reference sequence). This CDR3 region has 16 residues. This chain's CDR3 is CASSRVGGATSYEQYF. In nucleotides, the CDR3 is TGTGCCAGCAGCCGGGTAGGTGGGGCCACCTCCTACGAGCAGTACTTC.

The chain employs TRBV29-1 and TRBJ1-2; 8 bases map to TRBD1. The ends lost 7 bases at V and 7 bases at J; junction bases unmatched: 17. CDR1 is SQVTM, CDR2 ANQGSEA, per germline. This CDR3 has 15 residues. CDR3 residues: CSAELRTGLFSGYTF. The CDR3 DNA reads TGCAGCGCCGAGCTAAGGACAGGGCTTTTCTCTGGCTACACCTTC.

Here the CDR3 DNA reads TGTGCCACCAGGGGGTTGGGCAATCAGCCCCAGCATTTT. Protein sequence: CATRGLGNQPQHF. This chain joins TRBV15 and TRBJ1-5; D is undetermined. CDR3 length: 13 amino acids. Germline-derived CDR1 and CDR2 are LNHNV and YYDKDF (reference sequence). Trimming stripped 6 bases from V and 2 bases from J, with 8 bases between.

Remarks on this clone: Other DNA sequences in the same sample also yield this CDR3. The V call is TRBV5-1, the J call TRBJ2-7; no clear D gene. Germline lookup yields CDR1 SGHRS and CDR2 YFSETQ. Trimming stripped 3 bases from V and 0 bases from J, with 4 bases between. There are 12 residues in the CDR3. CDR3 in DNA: TGCGCCAGCAGCTCGAGCTCCTACGAGCAGTACTTC. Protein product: CASSSSSYEQYF.

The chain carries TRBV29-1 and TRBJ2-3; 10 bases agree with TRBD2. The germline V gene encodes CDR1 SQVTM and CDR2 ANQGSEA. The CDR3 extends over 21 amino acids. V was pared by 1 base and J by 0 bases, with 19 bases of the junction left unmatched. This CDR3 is CSVEAPPFSGRNNPSTDTQYF. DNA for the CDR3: TGCAGCGTTGAAGCTCCTCCGTTTAGCGGGAGGAATAACCCTAGCACAGATACGCAGTATTTT.

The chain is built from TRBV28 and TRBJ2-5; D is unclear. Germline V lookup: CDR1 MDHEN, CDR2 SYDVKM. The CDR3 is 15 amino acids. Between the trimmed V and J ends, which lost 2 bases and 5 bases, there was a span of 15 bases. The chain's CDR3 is CASSLGAGLRETQYF. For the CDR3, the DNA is TGTGCCAGCAGTTTAGGAGCAGGCCTCCGGGAGACCCAGTACTTC. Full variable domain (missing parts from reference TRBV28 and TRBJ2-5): DVKVTQSSRYLVKRTGEKVFLECVQDMDHENMFWYRQDPGLGLRLIYFSYDVKMKEKGDIPEGYSVSREKKERFSLILESASTNQTSMYLCASSLGAGLRETQYFGPGTRLLVL.

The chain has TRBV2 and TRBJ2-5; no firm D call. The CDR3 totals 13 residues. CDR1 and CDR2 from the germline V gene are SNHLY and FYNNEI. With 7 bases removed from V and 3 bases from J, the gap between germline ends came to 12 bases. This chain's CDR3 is CASNLRTEETQYF. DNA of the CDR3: TGTGCCAGCAATTTGAGAACGGAAGAGACCCAGTACTTC.

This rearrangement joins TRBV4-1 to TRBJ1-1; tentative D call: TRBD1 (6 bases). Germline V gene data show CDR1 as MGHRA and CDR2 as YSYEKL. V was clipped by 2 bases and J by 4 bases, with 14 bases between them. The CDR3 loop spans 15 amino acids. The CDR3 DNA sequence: TGCGCCAGCAGCCAACTTGTAAAGGGGGGCACTGAAGCTTTCTTT. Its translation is CASSQLVKGGTEAFF.

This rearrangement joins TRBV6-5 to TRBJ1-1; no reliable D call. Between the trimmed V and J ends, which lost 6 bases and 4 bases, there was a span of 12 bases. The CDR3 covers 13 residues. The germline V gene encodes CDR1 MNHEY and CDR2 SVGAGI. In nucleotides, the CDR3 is TGTGCCAGCAGGGGTCCCCGGGGCACTGAAGCTTTCTTT. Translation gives CASRGPRGTEAFF.

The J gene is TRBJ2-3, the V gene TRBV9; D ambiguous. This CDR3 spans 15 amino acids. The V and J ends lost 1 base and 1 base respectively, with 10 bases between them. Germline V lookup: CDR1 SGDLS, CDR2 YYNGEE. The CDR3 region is CASSVSDVGTDTQYF. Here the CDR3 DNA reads TGTGCCAGCAGCGTATCTGACGTGGGCACAGATACGCAGTATTTT.

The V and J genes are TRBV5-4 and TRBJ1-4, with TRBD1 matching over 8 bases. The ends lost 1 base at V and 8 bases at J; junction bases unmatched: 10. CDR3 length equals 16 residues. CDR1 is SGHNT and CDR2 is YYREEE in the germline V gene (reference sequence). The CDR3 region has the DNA TGTGCCAGCAGCTTGCGTATCAGGGGGCGATTGGAAAAACTGTTTTTT. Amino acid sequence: CASSLRIRGRLEKLFF. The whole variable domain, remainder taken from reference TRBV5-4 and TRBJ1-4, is ETGVTQSPTHLIKTRGQQVTLRCSSQSGHNTVSWYQQALGQGPQFIFQYYREEENGRGNFPPRFSGLQFPNYSSELNVNALELDDSALYLCASSLRIRGRLEKLFFGSGTQLSVL.

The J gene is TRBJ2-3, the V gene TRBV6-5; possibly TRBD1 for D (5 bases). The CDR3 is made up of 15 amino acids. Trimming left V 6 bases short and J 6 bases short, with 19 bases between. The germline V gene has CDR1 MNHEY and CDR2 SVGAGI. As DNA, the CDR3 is TGTGCCAGCAGCCCGGCAGGGTTGAGGTCTGATACGCAGTATTTT. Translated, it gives CASSPAGLRSDTQYF.

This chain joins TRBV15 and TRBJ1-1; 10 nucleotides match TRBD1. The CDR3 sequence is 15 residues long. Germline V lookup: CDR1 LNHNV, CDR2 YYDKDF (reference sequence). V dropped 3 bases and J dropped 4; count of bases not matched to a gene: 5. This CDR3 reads CATSSSGTGVTEAFF. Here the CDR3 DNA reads TGTGCCACCAGCAGTTCCGGGACAGGGGTCACTGAAGCTTTCTTT.

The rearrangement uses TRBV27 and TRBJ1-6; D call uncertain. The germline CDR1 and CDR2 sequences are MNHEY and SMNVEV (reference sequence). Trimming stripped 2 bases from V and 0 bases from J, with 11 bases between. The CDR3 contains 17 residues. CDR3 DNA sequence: TGTGCCAGCAGTTTAGGTCTGGGGAGCTCCTATAATTCACCCCTCCACTTT. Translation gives CASSLGLGSSYNSPLHF.

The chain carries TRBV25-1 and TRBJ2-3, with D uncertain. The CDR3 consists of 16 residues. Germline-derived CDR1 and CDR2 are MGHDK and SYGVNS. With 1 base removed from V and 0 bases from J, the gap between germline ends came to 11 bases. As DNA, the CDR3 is TGTGCCAGCAGTGAATTTGAGGCATTAAGCACAGATACGCAGTATTTT. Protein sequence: CASSEFEALSTDTQYF.

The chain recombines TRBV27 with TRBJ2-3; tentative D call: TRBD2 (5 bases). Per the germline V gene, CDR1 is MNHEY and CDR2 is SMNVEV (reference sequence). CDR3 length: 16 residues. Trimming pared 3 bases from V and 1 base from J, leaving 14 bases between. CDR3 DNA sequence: TGTGCCAGCAGTTTTTTAGGTGTGCGGGGCACAGATACGCAGTATTTT. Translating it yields CASSFLGVRGTDTQYF.

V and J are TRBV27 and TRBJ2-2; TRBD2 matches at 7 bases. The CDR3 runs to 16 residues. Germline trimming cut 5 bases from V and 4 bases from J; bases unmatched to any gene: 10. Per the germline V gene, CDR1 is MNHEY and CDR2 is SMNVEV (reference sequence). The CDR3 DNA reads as TGTGCCAGCAGTCTCAGTTGGCGGGAGTCCACCGGGGAGCTGTTTTTT. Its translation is CASSLSWRESTGELFF.

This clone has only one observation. The CDR3 sequence is CASSLSELGNEQFF. The DNA of the CDR3 is TGTGCCAGCAGTTTATCGGAACTGGGCAATGAGCAGTTCTTC. The chain is built from TRBV27 and TRBJ2-1; unclear D gene. Deletions cut 0 bases from V and 6 bases from J, with 9 bases between. The V gene's germline CDR1 is MNHEY and CDR2 SMNVEV (reference sequence). This CDR3 has 14 residues.

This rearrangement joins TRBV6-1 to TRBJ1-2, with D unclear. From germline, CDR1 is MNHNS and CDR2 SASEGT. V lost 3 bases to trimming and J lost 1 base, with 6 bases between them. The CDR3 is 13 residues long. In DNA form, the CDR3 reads TGTGCCAGCAGTGACTGGGATAACTATGGCTACACCTTC. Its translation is CASSDWDNYGYTF.